These T cell receptor beta chains were read from a single sample in a study of PD-1 blockade in classical Hodgkin lymphoma. Here immunoSEQ multiplex PCR was the method, and the copy in TCRdb shows in-frame clones only, minus some. The table lists 40,000 to 65,000 clones, about 85% of them singletons. The specimen was peripheral blood mononuclear cells (PBMCs), collected at baseline. All receptors come from a human donor with classical Hodgkin lymphoma. Both conserved end residues are part of each CDR3. D genes are given only for firm matches. Expanded clones are given a class, and other clones once, few, many or no size at all.

. | . | TRBJ2-5 | TRBV6-5 | CASSYSTDHGETQYF | TGTGCCAGCAGTTACTCGACAGATCATGGGGAGACCCAGTACTTC
. | once | TRBJ2-1 | TRBV19 | CASSIPEQRWHEQFF | TGTGCCAGTAGTATACCCGAACAACGGTGGCATGAGCAGTTCTTC
. | . | TRBJ2-4 | TRBV5-1 | CASSSVLTKNIQYF | TGCGCCAGCAGCTCCGTCCTCACTAAAAACATTCAGTACTTC
. | many | TRBJ1-4 | TRBV30 | CAWSRGVVEKLFF | TGTGCCTGGAGTCGGGGAGTGGTTGAAAAACTGTTTTTT
. | . | TRBJ2-3 | TRBV18 | CASSPTDTQYF | TGTGCCAGCTCACCAACAGATACGCAGTATTTT
. | . | TRBJ2-1 | TRBV4-3 | CASSHIGEAISNEQFF | TGCGCCAGCAGCCACATTGGCGAAGCTATATCGAATGAGCAGTTCTTC
. | . | TRBJ1-5 | TRBV19 | CASSIASYSNQPQHF | TGTGCCAGTAGTATAGCCAGCTATAGCAATCAGCCCCAGCATTTT
TRBD2 | . | TRBJ2-1 | TRBV30 | CAWSSLAGVYNEQFF | TGTGCCTGGAGTTCACTAGCGGGAGTCTACAATGAGCAGTTCTTC
. | . | TRBJ2-6 | TRBV7-6 | CASSLEEARAGANVLTF | TGTGCCAGCAGCTTAGAGGAGGCTAGGGCAGGGGCCAACGTCCTGACTTTC
. | . | TRBJ1-4 | TRBV5-1 | CASKRAGNEKLFF | TGCGCCAGCAAAAGGGCTGGTAATGAAAAACTGTTTTTT
. | . | TRBJ1-5 | TRBV4-3 | CASSQDLYQPQHF | TGCGCCAGCAGCCAAGATCTTTATCAGCCCCAGCATTTT
. | . | TRBJ1-2 | TRBV19 | CASSLKIANYGYTF | TGTGCCAGTAGTCTTAAGATCGCTAACTATGGCTACACCTTC
TRBD1 | . | TRBJ1-6 | TRBV5-1 | CASSPDRPNSPLHF | TGCGCCAGCAGCCCGGACAGGCCTAATTCACCCCTCCACTTT
TRBD2 | . | TRBJ2-3 | TRBV7-2 | CASSSGTSGRRSDTQYF | TGTGCCAGCAGCTCAGGGACTAGCGGGAGGAGGTCAGATACGCAGTATTTT
. | . | TRBJ2-1 | TRBV9 | CASSGPTGRGYNEQFF | TGTGCCAGCAGCGGACCGACAGGCCGGGGCTACAATGAGCAGTTCTTC
. | . | TRBJ1-1 | TRBV9 | CASSVGVGSNTEAFF | TGTGCCAGCAGCGTAGGGGTTGGTTCAAACACCGAAGCTTTCTTT
TRBD2 | . | TRBJ2-1 | TRBV27 | CASSGTSEYNEQFF | TGTGCCAGCAGTGGGACTAGCGAATACAATGAGCAGTTCTTC
. | . | TRBJ1-2 | TRBV7-6 | CASSLVGYGYTF | TGTGCCAGCAGCTTAGTAGGCTATGGCTACACCTTC
. | . | TRBJ2-3 | TRBV10-3 | CASGPGLRNQTDTQYF | TGTGCCTCGGGTCCGGGACTCCGTAACCAGACAGATACGCAGTATTTT
. | . | TRBJ2-1 | TRBV5-1 | CASSPGPLNEQFF | TGCGCCAGCAGCCCCGGTCCCCTTAATGAGCAGTTCTTC
. | . | TRBJ1-2 | TRBV27 | CASSLGWGDVPYGYTF | TGTGCCAGCAGTTTAGGCTGGGGGGATGTACCCTATGGCTACACCTTC
. | . | TRBJ2-4 | TRBV5-6 | CASGVALNIQYF | TGTGCCAGCGGAGTAGCGCTTAACATTCAGTACTTC
. | . | TRBJ2-1 | TRBV6-6 | CASSYTAQGGNEQFF | TGTGCCAGCAGTTACACGGCCCAAGGAGGCAATGAGCAGTTCTTC
. | . | TRBJ1-2 | TRBV5-6 | CASSLVSGPGGYTF | TGTGCCAGCAGCTTGGTGTCGGGGCCTGGAGGCTACACCTTC
TRBD2 | . | TRBJ2-5 | TRBV19 | CASRRLAQETQYF | TGTGCCAGTAGACGACTAGCGCAAGAGACCCAGTACTTC
. | . | TRBJ2-1 | TRBV5-6 | CASSPQGPYNEQFF | TGTGCCAGCAGCCCCCAGGGACCGTACAATGAGCAGTTCTTC
TRBD2 | . | TRBJ2-7 | TRBV4-1 | CASSQLPPGGSYEQYF | TGCGCCAGCAGCCAACTCCCCCCCGGGGGGTCCTACGAGCAGTACTTC
TRBD2 | . | TRBJ2-2 | TRBV30 | CAWSRAGANTGELFF | TGTGCCTGGAGTCGGGCGGGGGCGAACACCGGGGAGCTGTTTTTT
. | . | TRBJ1-5 | TRBV6-1 | CASIGGGNQPQHF | TGTGCCAGCATCGGCGGCGGCAATCAGCCCCAGCATTTT
. | . | TRBJ2-1 | TRBV28 | CASSLGGRIYNEQFF | TGTGCCAGCAGCCTAGGGGGGCGAATCTACAATGAGCAGTTCTTC
. | . | TRBJ1-2 | TRBV11-2 | CASSLEPGPYGYTF | TGTGCCAGCAGCTTAGAACCAGGCCCCTATGGCTACACCTTC
. | . | TRBJ2-6 | TRBV19 | CASSIRGSGANVLTF | TGTGCCAGTAGTATCCGAGGGTCTGGGGCCAACGTCCTGACTTTC
. | once | TRBJ2-3 | TRBV18 | CASLPGNGRFTHTQYF | TGTGCCAGCCTTCCTGGGAACGGCAGGTTCACGCATACGCAGTATTTT
TRBD1 | . | TRBJ2-7 | TRBV27 | CASTVDRDSYEQYF | TGTGCCAGCACCGTGGACAGGGACTCCTACGAGCAGTACTTC
. | . | TRBJ1-2 | TRBV5-3 | CARSQNGHPYYGYTF | TGTGCCAGAAGCCAAAACGGACACCCCTACTATGGCTACACCTTC
TRBD1 | . | TRBJ1-1 | TRBV19 | CASSLQGATEAFF | TGTGCCAGTAGTTTACAGGGGGCCACTGAAGCTTTCTTT
TRBD1 | . | TRBJ2-7 | TRBV18 | CASSPRGQGRSYEQYF | TGTGCCAGCTCGCCCCGTGGACAGGGGAGATCCTACGAGCAGTACTTC
TRBD1 | . | TRBJ1-1 | TRBV9 | CASSVGTGPNTEAFF | TGTGCCAGCAGCGTAGGGACAGGGCCGAACACTGAAGCTTTCTTT
TRBD2 | . | TRBJ2-1 | TRBV4-3 | CASSQMTSGSYNEQFF | TGCGCCAGCAGCCAAATGACTAGCGGGTCCTACAATGAGCAGTTCTTC
. | . | TRBJ2-7 | TRBV11-3 | CASSPPARVVYEQYF | TGTGCCAGCAGCCCCCCGGCCCGGGTGGTCTACGAGCAGTACTTC
. | . | TRBJ1-1 | TRBV19 | CASRPGPGGENTEAFF | TGTGCCAGTAGACCCGGCCCCGGCGGCGAGAACACTGAAGCTTTCTTT
. | . | TRBJ2-7 | TRBV30 | CAWGWAGPRSYEQYF | TGTGCCTGGGGTTGGGCGGGACCCCGCTCCTACGAGCAGTACTTC
. | few | TRBJ2-1 | TRBV7-9 | CASSWSSGNEQFF | TGTGCCAGCAGCTGGAGTAGCGGCAATGAGCAGTTCTTC
. | . | TRBJ2-3 | TRBV7-8 | CASSPLGLPQGDTQYF | TGTGCCAGCAGCCCCCTGGGACTTCCCCAGGGAGATACGCAGTATTTT
. | few | TRBJ2-1 | TRBV11-2 | CASSLEPMYNEQFF | TGTGCCAGCAGCTTAGAGCCTATGTACAATGAGCAGTTCTTC
TRBD1 | once | TRBJ1-2 | TRBV6-1 | CASTGGDSAGYTF | TGTGCCAGTACAGGGGGCGATTCCGCTGGCTACACCTTC
. | once | TRBJ1-1 | TRBV18 | CASSPLQGTEAFF | TGTGCCAGCTCACCACTCCAGGGTACTGAAGCTTTCTTT
TRBD1 | . | TRBJ1-2 | TRBV5-1 | CASSSPGTGSNGYTF | TGCGCCAGCAGCTCCCCCGGGACAGGGTCGAACGGCTACACCTTC
. | . | TRBJ1-5 | TRBV7-2 | CASSLEFYGYQPQHF | TGTGCCAGCAGCTTAGAATTCTACGGCTATCAGCCCCAGCATTTT
. | once | TRBJ1-3 | TRBV6-5 | CASSYGGQSGNTIYF | TGTGCCAGCAGTTACGGGGGGCAGTCTGGAAACACCATATATTTT
TRBD1 | . | TRBJ1-1 | TRBV28 | CASSLLGGGTAFF | TGTGCCAGCAGTTTACTTGGAGGGGGCACAGCTTTCTTT
TRBD1 | . | TRBJ2-1 | TRBV13 | CASSLGWGQGYNEQFF | TGTGCCAGCAGCTTAGGTTGGGGACAGGGCTACAATGAGCAGTTCTTC
TRBD1 | . | TRBJ1-1 | TRBV29-1 | CSVVGQGADLGAFF | TGCAGCGTTGTGGGACAGGGGGCCGATTTGGGAGCTTTCTTT
. | . | TRBJ2-1 | TRBV25-1 | CASSAILQYNEQFF | TGTGCCAGCAGTGCCATTCTCCAGTACAATGAGCAGTTCTTC
. | . | TRBJ1-2 | TRBV28 | CASSRANYGYTF | TGTGCCAGCAGTCGAGCTAACTATGGCTACACCTTC